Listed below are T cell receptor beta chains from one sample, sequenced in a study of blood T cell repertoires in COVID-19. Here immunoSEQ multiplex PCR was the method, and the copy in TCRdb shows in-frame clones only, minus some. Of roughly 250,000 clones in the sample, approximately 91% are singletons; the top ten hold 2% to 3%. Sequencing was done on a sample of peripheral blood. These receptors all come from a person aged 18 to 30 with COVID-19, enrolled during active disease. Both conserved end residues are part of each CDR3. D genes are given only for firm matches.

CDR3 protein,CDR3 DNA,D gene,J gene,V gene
CASSFTSEGRGKNYGYTF,TGTGCCAGCAGTTTTACATCGGAGGGTCGGGGAAAGAACTATGGCTACACCTTC,-,TRBJ1-2,TRBV28
CASSLVEGRFF,TGTGCCAGCAGCTTAGTGGAGGGTCGGTTCTTC,-,TRBJ2-1,TRBV7-2
CASSAQTGGDGYTF,TGCGCCAGCAGCGCGCAGACAGGGGGCGATGGCTACACCTTC,TRBD1,TRBJ1-2,TRBV5-1
CASSSTGIPGEQYF,TGTGCCAGCAGCTCGACAGGGATCCCCGGCGAGCAGTACTTC,TRBD1,TRBJ2-7,TRBV6-2/TRBV6-3
CASRPTPRRWSQITQYF,TGTGCCAGCAGACCCACCCCCCGAAGGTGGAGTCAGATCACGCAGTATTTT,-,TRBJ2-3,TRBV28
CASRGGDRGHTGELFF,TGTGCCAGCAGGGGAGGAGACAGGGGGCACACCGGGGAGCTGTTTTTT,TRBD1,TRBJ2-2,TRBV6-4
CAWIRLSGNTIYF,TGTGCCTGGATCAGACTCTCTGGAAACACCATATATTTT,-,TRBJ1-3,TRBV30
CASSPRQAETQYF,TGTGCCAGCTCACCACGGCAGGCAGAGACCCAGTACTTC,-,TRBJ2-5,TRBV18
CASSFNPGGATEQFF,TGTGCCAGCAGCTTTAACCCGGGAGGGGCAACTGAGCAGTTCTTC,TRBD2,TRBJ2-1,TRBV7-9
CASSVGQGLAGELFF,TGTGCCAGCAGCGTGGGACAGGGGTTGGCCGGGGAGCTGTTTTTT,TRBD1,TRBJ2-2,TRBV13
CASSFGLAGVETQYF,TGTGCCAGCAGCTTTGGGTTAGCGGGAGTGGAGACCCAGTACTTC,TRBD2,TRBJ2-5,TRBV11-2